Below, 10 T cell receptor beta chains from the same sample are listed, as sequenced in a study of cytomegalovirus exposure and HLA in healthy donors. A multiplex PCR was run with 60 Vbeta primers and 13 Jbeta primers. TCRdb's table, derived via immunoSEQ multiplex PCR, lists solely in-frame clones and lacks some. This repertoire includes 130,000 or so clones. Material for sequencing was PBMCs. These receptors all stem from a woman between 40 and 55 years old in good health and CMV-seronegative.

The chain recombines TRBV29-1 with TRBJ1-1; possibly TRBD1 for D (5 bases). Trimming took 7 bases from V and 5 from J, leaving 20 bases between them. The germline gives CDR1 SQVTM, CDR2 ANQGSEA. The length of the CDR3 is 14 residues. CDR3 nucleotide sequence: TGCAGCGCGGAAAAGGGCAGGGTTGGAACTGAAGCTTTCTTT. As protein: CSAEKGRVGTEAFF.

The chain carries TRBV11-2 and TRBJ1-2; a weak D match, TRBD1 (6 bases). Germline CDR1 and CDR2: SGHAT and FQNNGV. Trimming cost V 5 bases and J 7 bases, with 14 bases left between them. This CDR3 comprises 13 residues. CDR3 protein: CASSRDRFIGYTF. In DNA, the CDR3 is TGTGCCAGCAGCCGTGACAGGTTTATTGGCTACACCTTC.

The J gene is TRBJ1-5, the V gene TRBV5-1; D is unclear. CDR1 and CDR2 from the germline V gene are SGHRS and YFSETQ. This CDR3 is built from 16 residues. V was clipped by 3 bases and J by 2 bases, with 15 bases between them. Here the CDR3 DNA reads TGCGCCAGCAGCTCCCTTCCGCTCTCGGGCAATCAGCCCCAGCATTTT. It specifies CASSSLPLSGNQPQHF.

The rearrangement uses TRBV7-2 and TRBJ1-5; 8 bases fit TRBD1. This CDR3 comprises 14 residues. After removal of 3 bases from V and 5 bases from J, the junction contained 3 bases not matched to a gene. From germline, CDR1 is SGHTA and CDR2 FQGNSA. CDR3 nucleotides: TGTGCCAGCAGCTTTGGACAGGGTCATCAGCCCCAGCATTTT. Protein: CASSFGQGHQPQHF.

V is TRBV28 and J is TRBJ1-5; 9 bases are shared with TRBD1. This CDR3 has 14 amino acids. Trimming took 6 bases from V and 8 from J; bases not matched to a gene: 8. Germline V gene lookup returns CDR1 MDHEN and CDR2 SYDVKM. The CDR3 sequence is CASSRNRGPKPQHF. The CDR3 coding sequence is TGTGCCAGCAGCCGTAACAGGGGGCCCAAGCCCCAGCATTTT.

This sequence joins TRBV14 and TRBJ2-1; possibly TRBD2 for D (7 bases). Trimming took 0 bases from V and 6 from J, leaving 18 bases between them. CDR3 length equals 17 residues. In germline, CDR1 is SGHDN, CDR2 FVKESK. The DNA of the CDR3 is TGTGCCAGCAGCCAAGATCAGACGGCGGGGGCCTTCAATGAGCAGTTCTTC. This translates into CASSQDQTAGAFNEQFF. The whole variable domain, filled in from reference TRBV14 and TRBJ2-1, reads EAGVTQFPSHSVIEKGQTVTLRCDPISGHDNLYWYRRVMGKEIKFLLHFVKESKQDESGMPNNRFLAERTGGTYSTLKVQPAELEDSGVYFCASSQDQTAGAFNEQFFGPGTRLTVL.

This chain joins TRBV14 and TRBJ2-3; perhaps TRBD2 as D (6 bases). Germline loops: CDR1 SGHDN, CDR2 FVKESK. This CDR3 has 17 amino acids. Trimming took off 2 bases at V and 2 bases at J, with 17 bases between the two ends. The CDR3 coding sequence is TGTGCCAGCAGCCAATCCCCCGGGGCGGGGTTCACAGATACGCAGTATTTT. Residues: CASSQSPGAGFTDTQYF.

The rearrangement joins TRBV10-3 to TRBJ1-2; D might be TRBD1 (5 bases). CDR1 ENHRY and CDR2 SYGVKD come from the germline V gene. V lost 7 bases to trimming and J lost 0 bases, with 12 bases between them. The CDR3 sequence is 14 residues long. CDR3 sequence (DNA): TGTGCCATCACTTCCGGGGGGGCTAACTATGGCTACACCTTC. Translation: CAITSGGANYGYTF.

CDR3 loop: CASSPGQAGGYTF. The CDR3 bases are TGTGCCAGCAGCCCGGGACAAGCTGGTGGCTACACCTTC. V and J are TRBV7-9 and TRBJ1-2, with a possible D match to TRBD1 (6 bases). V shed 5 bases and J shed 7 bases, with 14 bases lying between them. CDR3 length: 13 amino acids. Germline CDR1 reads SEHNR; CDR2 reads FQNEAQ (reference sequence). The full variable domain, rest sourced from reference TRBV7-9 and TRBJ1-2, is DTGVSQNPRHKITKRGQNVTFRCDPISEHNRLYWYRQTLGQGPEFLTYFQNEAQLEKSRLLSDRFSAERPKGSFSTLEIQRTEQGDSAMYLCASSPGQAGGYTFGSGTRLTVV.

CDR3 residues: CASSGRSSYNEQFF. In DNA form, the CDR3 reads TGTGCCAGCAGCGGGCGGAGCTCCTACAATGAGCAGTTCTTC. This chain uses TRBV9 with TRBJ2-1; D is unresolved. Germline V gives CDR1 SGDLS, CDR2 YYNGEE. CDR3 size: 14 residues. Between the trimmed V and J ends, which lost 3 bases and 0 bases, there was a span of 7 bases.